This T cell receptor (beta chain) comes out of a study of PD-1 blockade in classical Hodgkin lymphoma. Study findings and constraints: Relapsed/refractory patients reportedly had the lowest baseline TCR diversity, below newly diagnosed patients, who were below healthy donors. Why the repertoires differ is still unclear, perhaps disease activity or prior therapy.

To note about this clone: Its antigen is not known.

Indicated time point: newly diagnosed, previously untreated cHL patient sample. Isolation of CD4+ T cells from thawed PBMCs was performed by magnetic negative selection. Comparison samples consisted of PBMCs from newly diagnosed, untreated classical Hodgkin lymphoma. TCRdb's copy holds only in-frame clones and misses some; the assay was immunoSEQ multiplex PCR. This sample yields 30,000 to 40,000 clones, of which around 89% are seen a single time; approximately 0.22% belongs to the top ten. Specimen: CD4+ T cells from blood. This TCR derives from a human donor with classical Hodgkin lymphoma.

The CDR3 nucleotides are TGCAGCGGGAGACAGGGGGTGGACACTGAAGCTTTCTTT. Its protein is CSGRQGVDTEAFF. The rearrangement joins TRBV29-1 to TRBJ1-1; TRBD1 agrees at 9 bases. CDR1 and CDR2 from the germline V gene are SQVTM and ANQGSEA. V lost 7 bases, J lost 3 bases, and 6 bases stayed unmatched. The length of the CDR3 is 13 residues.